The 27 T cell receptor beta chains in this list originate from one sample, sequenced in a study of OX40 agonist ivuxolimab in advanced cancers. The data were produced by immunoSEQ multiplex PCR, yet TCRdb's version contains in-frame clones alone and is incomplete. The top ten clones hold approximately 3.6% of a sample with more than 60,000 clones, around 84% of them seen once. The sequences come from CD4+ or CD8+ T cells sorted from blood, collected in a trial of the OX40 agonist ivuxolimab. These receptors all come from an adult with an advanced solid tumor such as melanoma, head and neck, liver or kidney cancer.

The chain joins TRBV29-1 to TRBJ2-7; 7 bases map to TRBD1. CDR3 length: 11 residues. Per the germline V gene, CDR1 is SQVTM and CDR2 is ANQGSEA. Unmatched junction bases numbered 4, after V lost 5 bases and J lost 6 bases. This CDR3 is CSVQRGLEQYF. As DNA, the CDR3 is TGCAGCGTTCAGAGGGGGCTCGAGCAGTACTTC.

This chain connects TRBV5-4 to TRBJ2-1; D call uncertain. Between the trimmed V and J ends, which lost 3 bases and 0 bases, there was a span of 10 bases. CDR3 length equals 15 residues. Germline V gene lookup returns CDR1 SGHNT and CDR2 YYREEE (reference sequence). In DNA form, the CDR3 reads TGTGCCAGCAGCTCCGATCTCCTCTCCTACAATGAGCAGTTCTTC. It codes for CASSSDLLSYNEQFF.

The chain couples TRBV19 to TRBJ2-1; D remains unclear. Germline CDR1 is LNHDA and CDR2 is SQIVND (reference sequence). The ends were cut back, 0 bases at V and 6 bases at J, with 6 bases in the middle. This CDR3 comprises 13 residues. CDR3 nucleotides: TGTGCCAGTAGTATAGATCACGGCAATGAGCAGTTCTTC. Its translation is CASSIDHGNEQFF.

This chain connects TRBV7-8 to TRBJ2-7, with TRBD2 identical over 10 bases. V dropped 1 base and J dropped 10; count of bases not matched to a gene: 10. CDR3 length: 15 residues. Germline V gene data show CDR1 as SGHVS and CDR2 as FQNEAQ. The CDR3 DNA follows: TGTGCCAGCAGCTTAGGGTCCCCTAGCGGGAGTTCTCAGTACTTC. Translating gives CASSLGSPSGSSQYF.

This clone has more than one count but fewer than ten. The chain recombines TRBV6-5 with TRBJ1-2; D uncertain. The CDR3 has 13 residues. Germline CDR1 MNHEY, CDR2 SVGAGI. V shed 8 bases and J shed 4 bases, with 14 bases lying between them. The CDR3 protein is CASFERGSYGYTF. For the CDR3, the DNA is TGTGCCAGCTTTGAGCGGGGTAGCTATGGCTACACCTTC.

V and J are TRBV7-9 and TRBJ2-7, with D perhaps TRBD2 (5 bases). The CDR3 loop spans 15 amino acids. V lost 1 base to trimming and J lost 6 bases, with 16 bases between them. Per the germline V gene, CDR1 is SEHNR and CDR2 is FQNEAQ (reference sequence). This chain's CDR3 is CASSLGGIGVSEQYF. For the CDR3, the DNA is TGTGCCAGCAGCTTAGGGGGTATCGGGGTGTCCGAGCAGTACTTC.

This clone has a handful of counts. The rearrangement links TRBV7-2 to TRBJ2-5; 8 nucleotides match TRBD2. Germline CDR1 and CDR2: SGHTA and FQGNSA. V lost 2 bases and J lost 1; bases outside the gene matches: 3. The CDR3 is 15 amino acids. The CDR3 is CASSLISGGQETQYF. The CDR3 DNA follows: TGTGCCAGCAGCTTAATCAGCGGGGGCCAAGAGACCCAGTACTTC.

The chain uses TRBV15 and TRBJ1-1; perhaps TRBD1 as D (6 bases). CDR1 and CDR2 (germline): LNHNV, YYDKDF (reference sequence). V lost 4 bases to trimming and J lost 3 bases, with 9 bases between them. The CDR3 runs 13 residues. Written as DNA, the CDR3 is TGTGCCACCAGCAAGACAGGCTACACTGAAGCTTTCTTT. As protein: CATSKTGYTEAFF.

This CDR3 is CAWSGGGGVSYNEQFF. Written as DNA, the CDR3 is TGTGCCTGGAGTGGGGGGGGCGGAGTCTCCTACAATGAGCAGTTCTTC. The chain uses TRBV30 and TRBJ2-1; D is perhaps TRBD2 (7 bases). Trimming removed 1 base from V and 0 bases from J, with 13 bases in between. The CDR3 is 16 residues long. Germline V CDR1 and CDR2: GTSNPN, SVGIG (reference sequence).

CDR3 loop: CASSWGQGPYEQYF. The CDR3 DNA follows: TGTGCCAGCAGCTGGGGGCAGGGTCCCTACGAGCAGTACTTC. This chain connects TRBV27 to TRBJ2-7; weak D call: TRBD1 (6 bases). The CDR3 consists of 14 residues. The germline V gene has CDR1 MNHEY and CDR2 SMNVEV (reference sequence). Between the trimmed V and J ends, which lost 6 bases and 2 bases, there was a span of 14 bases.

V and J are TRBV4-2 and TRBJ2-2, with 7 nucleotides matching TRBD1. The length of the CDR3 is 18 residues. With V trimmed by 0 bases and J by 1 base, 8 bases remained unmatched. Germline CDR1 reads LGHNA; CDR2 reads YNFKEQ. CDR3 in DNA: TGTGCCAGCAGCCAAGACCTCACGGCAGGGGGGAACACCGGGGAGCTGTTTTTT. This codes for CASSQDLTAGGNTGELFF.

This chain links TRBV7-9 with TRBJ1-3; the D is unclear. Trimming took 5 bases from V and 0 from J, leaving 14 bases between them. The CDR3 is 16 residues long. Germline V gives CDR1 SEHNR, CDR2 FQNEAQ (reference sequence). CDR3 loop: CASSDTVALSGNTIYF. The CDR3 DNA reads TGTGCCAGCAGCGACACAGTAGCTCTCTCTGGAAACACCATATATTTT.

The CDR3 DNA sequence: TGTGCCAGCAGTGAACCCCTGACTAGCGGGAGTTACAATGAGCAGTTCTTC. It encodes CASSEPLTSGSYNEQFF. V is TRBV25-1 and J is TRBJ2-1; 12 bases map to TRBD2. J was trimmed by 4 bases and V by 2 bases; bases with no gene match: 6. Germline V gene lookup returns CDR1 MGHDK and CDR2 SYGVNS. The CDR3 contains 17 residues.

The V call is TRBV7-3, the J call TRBJ2-5, with 15 bases identical to TRBD2. Per the germline V gene, CDR1 is SGHTA and CDR2 is FQGTGA. This CDR3 spans 23 amino acids. The V and J ends lost 0 bases and 4 bases, in that order; junction bases with no gene match: 21. CDR3 region: CASSLTSGTSGGIGELWRETQYF. In nucleotides, the CDR3 is TGTGCCAGCAGCTTAACCTCCGGGACTAGCGGGGGGATAGGTGAGTTGTGGCGAGAGACCCAGTACTTC.

This chain joins TRBV9 and TRBJ2-3; D unclear. Germline V CDR1 and CDR2: SGDLS, YYNGEE. CDR3 size: 15 residues. V gave up 4 bases and J gave up 1 base, with 13 bases separating them. The CDR3 region has the DNA TGTGCCAGCAGCACCCAACCCCAGCGCACAGATACGCAGTATTTT. It codes for CASSTQPQRTDTQYF.

This chain joins TRBV2 and TRBJ1-4; 10 bases fit TRBD1. Unmatched junction bases numbered 5, after V lost 6 bases and J lost 7 bases. The CDR3 covers 14 residues. The germline CDR1 and CDR2 sequences are SNHLY and FYNNEI. The DNA for the CDR3 is TGTGCCAGCAGGAAGACAGGGGGCGGTGAAAAACTGTTTTTT. This sequence encodes CASRKTGGGEKLFF.

The rearrangement joins TRBV19 to TRBJ2-3, with D tentatively TRBD1 (6 bases). The CDR3 runs to 15 residues. CDR1 is LNHDA and CDR2 is SQIVND in the germline V gene (reference sequence). V was shortened by 5 bases and J by 6 bases, with 18 bases between the two germline ends. The DNA for the CDR3 is TGTGCCAGTAGTCCCAGGGGCGGTTCTGTTGATACGCAGTATTTT. Its translation is CASSPRGGSVDTQYF. Using reference TRBV19 and TRBJ2-3 for the parts outside the CDR3, the full variable domain is DGGITQSPKYLFRKEGQNVTLSCEQNLNHDAMYWYRQDPGQGLRLIYYSQIVNDFQKGDIAEGYSVSREKKESFPLTVTSAQKNPTAFYLCASSPRGGSVDTQYFGPGTRLTVL.

The chain carries TRBV19 and TRBJ1-1, with 9 bases matching TRBD1. The CDR3 extends over 15 amino acids. Unmatched junction bases numbered 6, after V lost 6 bases and J lost 1 base. In germline, CDR1 is LNHDA, CDR2 SQIVND (reference sequence). The CDR3 DNA reads as TGTGCCAGTAGCCCGGGACAGGGTTCGAACACTGAAGCTTTCTTT. It is translated as CASSPGQGSNTEAFF.

This chain connects TRBV19 to TRBJ2-3; D possibly corresponds to TRBD2 (6 bases). Germline values: CDR1 LNHDA, CDR2 SQIVND (reference sequence). This CDR3 has 14 amino acids. V was trimmed by 2 bases and J by 8 bases, leaving 14 bases between them. The CDR3 region is CASSIRSGGTTQYF. CDR3 nucleotides: TGTGCCAGTAGTATAAGGTCGGGCGGGACTACGCAGTATTTT. Full variable domain (rest looked up from reference TRBV19 and TRBJ2-3): DGGITQSPKYLFRKEGQNVTLSCEQNLNHDAMYWYRQDPGQGLRLIYYSQIVNDFQKGDIAEGYSVSREKKESFPLTVTSAQKNPTAFYLCASSIRSGGTTQYFGPGTRLTVL.

The rearrangement uses TRBV7-9 and TRBJ2-7, with D unclear. Germline loops: CDR1 SEHNR, CDR2 FQNEAQ (reference sequence). The CDR3 length is 16 residues. V shed 3 bases and J shed 0 bases, with 15 bases lying between them. The CDR3: CASSLVERPGSYEQYF. The CDR3 bases are TGTGCCAGCAGCTTGGTCGAGCGCCCAGGCTCCTACGAGCAGTACTTC.

This clone was observed a single time. The rearrangement joins TRBV7-2 to TRBJ2-7; D ambiguous. The germline V gene encodes CDR1 SGHTA and CDR2 FQGNSA. The V and J ends lost 5 bases and 0 bases respectively, with 5 bases between them. The CDR3 consists of 12 residues. DNA of the CDR3: TGTGCCAGCAGCCCCCACTCCTACGAGCAGTACTTC. Its protein product is CASSPHSYEQYF. The variable domain in full, with the rest retrieved from reference TRBV7-2 and TRBJ2-7, is GAGVSQSPSNKVTEKGKDVELRCDPISGHTALYWYRQSLGQGLEFLIYFQGNSAPDKSGLPSDRFSAERTGGSVSTLTIQRTQQEDSAVYLCASSPHSYEQYFGPGTRLTVT.

The CDR3 DNA sequence: TGTGCCAGTAGTCCCGGCACGAGCTCCTACGAGCAGTACTTC. This gives the protein CASSPGTSSYEQYF. J is TRBJ2-7 and V is TRBV19, with D hard to call. This CDR3 has 14 residues. Germline-derived CDR1 and CDR2 are LNHDA and SQIVND (reference sequence). With 5 bases removed from V and 0 bases from J, the gap between germline ends came to 11 bases.

J is TRBJ2-3 and V is TRBV7-9, with 9 bases matching TRBD1. The CDR3 covers 17 residues. V shed 3 bases, J shed 4 bases, and the junction held 11 bases outside the gene matches. Germline lookup yields CDR1 SEHNR and CDR2 FQNEAQ (reference sequence). CDR3 loop: CASSFLTRQGDADTQYF. CDR3 in DNA: TGTGCCAGCAGCTTTCTGACTCGACAGGGGGATGCAGATACGCAGTATTTT.

The J gene is TRBJ1-1, the V gene TRBV6-1; no clear D. This CDR3 has 14 residues. V was clipped by 7 bases and J by 2 bases, with 14 bases between them. Germline V gene data show CDR1 as MNHNS and CDR2 as SASEGT. CDR3 sequence (DNA): TGTGCCAGCACCCCAAGGGTGTTTAACACTGAAGCTTTCTTT. Translated: CASTPRVFNTEAFF.

Judged by abundance, this clone is medium-sized. The CDR3 sequence: CASRAPDRFSYEQYF. CDR3 sequence (DNA): TGCGCCAGCAGGGCTCCGGACAGATTCTCCTACGAGCAGTACTTC. V and J are TRBV4-1 and TRBJ2-7; a weak D match, TRBD1 (6 bases). The CDR3 is 15 residues long. Germline CDR1 reads MGHRA; CDR2 reads YSYEKL. Trimming left V 6 bases short and J 0 bases short, with 15 bases between.

The chain is built from TRBV29-1 and TRBJ1-1; D is uncertain. Trimming removed 7 bases from V and 6 bases from J, with 12 bases in between. Germline V gene data show CDR1 as SQVTM and CDR2 as ANQGSEA. The CDR3 has 11 amino acids. The CDR3 nucleotides read TGCAGCGGGACGGTGGCGGCTGAAGCTTTCTTT. This translates into CSGTVAAEAFF.

V and J are TRBV10-1 and TRBJ2-3; D remains unclear. Trimming shortened V by 2 bases and J by 1 base, and 10 bases separated the two germline ends. Germline V CDR1 and CDR2: WNHNN, SYGVQD (reference sequence). This CDR3 spans 15 amino acids. CDR3 protein: CASSEGRFRTDTQYF. DNA for the CDR3: TGCGCCAGCAGTGAGGGGCGGTTCCGCACAGATACGCAGTATTTT.